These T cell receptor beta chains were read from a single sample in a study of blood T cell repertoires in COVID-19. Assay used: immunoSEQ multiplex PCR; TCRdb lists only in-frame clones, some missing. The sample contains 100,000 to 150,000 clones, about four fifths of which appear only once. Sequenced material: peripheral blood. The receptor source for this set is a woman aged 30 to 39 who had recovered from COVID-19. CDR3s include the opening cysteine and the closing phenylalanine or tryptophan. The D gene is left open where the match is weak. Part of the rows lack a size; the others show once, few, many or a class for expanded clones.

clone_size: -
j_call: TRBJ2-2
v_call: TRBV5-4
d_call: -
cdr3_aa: CASSPGLNTGELFF
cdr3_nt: TGTGCCAGCAGCCCCGGACTGAACACCGGGGAGCTGTTTTTT

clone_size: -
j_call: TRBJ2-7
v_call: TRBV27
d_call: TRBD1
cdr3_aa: CASSLGQGREQYF
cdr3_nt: TGTGCCAGCAGTCTCGGACAGGGTCGAGAGCAGTACTTC

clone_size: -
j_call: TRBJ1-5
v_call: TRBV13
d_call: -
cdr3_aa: CASSLGGSYNQPQHF
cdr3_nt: TGTGCCAGCAGCTTAGGGGGGAGTTACAATCAGCCCCAGCATTTT

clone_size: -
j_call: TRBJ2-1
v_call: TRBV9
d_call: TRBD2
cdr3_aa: CASSTAGGAYNEQFF
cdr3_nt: TGTGCCAGCAGCACTGCGGGGGGGGCCTACAATGAGCAGTTCTTC

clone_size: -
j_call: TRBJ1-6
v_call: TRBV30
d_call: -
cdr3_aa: CAWSLATGGQINSPLHF
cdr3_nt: TGTGCCTGGAGTTTGGCTACCGGAGGACAGATTAATTCACCCCTCCACTTT

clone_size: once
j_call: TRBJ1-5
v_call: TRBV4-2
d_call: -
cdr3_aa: CASSRSLEGVGNQPQHF
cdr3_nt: TGTGCCAGCAGCAGGTCTTTAGAGGGGGTGGGCAATCAGCCCCAGCATTTT

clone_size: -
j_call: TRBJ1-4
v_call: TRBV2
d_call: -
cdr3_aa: CASRGAGTHNEKLFF
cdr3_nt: TGTGCCAGCAGGGGGGCCGGGACACATAATGAAAAACTGTTTTTT

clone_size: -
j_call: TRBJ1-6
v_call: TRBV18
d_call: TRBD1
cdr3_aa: CASCRGQGNSPLHF
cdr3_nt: TGTGCCAGCTGTCGGGGACAGGGAAATTCACCCCTCCACTTT

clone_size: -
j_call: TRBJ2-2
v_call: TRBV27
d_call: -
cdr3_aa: CASRFWQKNTGELFF
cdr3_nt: TGTGCCAGCCGCTTTTGGCAAAAGAACACCGGGGAGCTGTTTTTT

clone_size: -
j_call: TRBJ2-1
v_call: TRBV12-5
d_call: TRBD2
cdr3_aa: CASGLMVAGEGGDEQFF
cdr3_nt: TGTGCTAGTGGTTTGATGGTAGCGGGGGAGGGTGGCGATGAGCAGTTCTTC

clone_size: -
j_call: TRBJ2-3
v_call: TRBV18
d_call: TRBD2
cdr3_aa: CASSSLAGGPYF
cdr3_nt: TGTGCCAGCTCGTCACTAGCGGGGGGCCCGTATTTT

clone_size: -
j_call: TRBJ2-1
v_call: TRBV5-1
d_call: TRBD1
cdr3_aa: CASSSIRGQGWENEQFF
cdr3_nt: TGCGCCAGCAGCTCCATACGGGGACAGGGTTGGGAAAATGAGCAGTTCTTC

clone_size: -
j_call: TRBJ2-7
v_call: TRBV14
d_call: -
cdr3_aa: CASSYLGTSYEQYF
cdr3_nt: TGTGCCAGCAGCTATTTGGGCACTTCCTACGAGCAGTACTTC

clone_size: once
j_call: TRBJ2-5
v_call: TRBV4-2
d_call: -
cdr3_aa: CASSQPRMEETQYF
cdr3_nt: TGTGCCAGCAGCCAGCCGAGGATGGAAGAGACCCAGTACTTC

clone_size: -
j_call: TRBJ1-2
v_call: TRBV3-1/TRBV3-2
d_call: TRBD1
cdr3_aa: CASSPRTGPESLYTF
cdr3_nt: TGTGCCAGCAGCCCTAGGACAGGTCCTGAATCCCTCTACACCTTC

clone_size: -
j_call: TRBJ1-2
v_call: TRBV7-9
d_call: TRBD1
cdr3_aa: CASSSQTGNNYGYTF
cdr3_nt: TGTGCCAGCAGCTCCCAGACAGGGAATAACTATGGCTACACCTTC

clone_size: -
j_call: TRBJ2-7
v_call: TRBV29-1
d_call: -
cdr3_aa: CSVLATSYEQYF
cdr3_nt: TGCAGCGTACTCGCTACCTCCTACGAGCAGTACTTC

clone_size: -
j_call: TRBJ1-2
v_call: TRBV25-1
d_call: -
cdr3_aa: CASSEYRATAGYGYTF
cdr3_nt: TGTGCCAGCAGTGAATATAGGGCAACGGCAGGGTATGGCTACACCTTC

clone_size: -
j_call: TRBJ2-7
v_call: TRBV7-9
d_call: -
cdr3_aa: CASSDLTYEQYF
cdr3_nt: TGTGCCAGCAGCGATCTAACCTACGAGCAGTACTTC

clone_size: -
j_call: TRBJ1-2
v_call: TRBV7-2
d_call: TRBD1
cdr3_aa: CASSPGQGANYGYTF
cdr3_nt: TGTGCCAGCAGCCCTGGACAGGGGGCTAACTATGGCTACACCTTC

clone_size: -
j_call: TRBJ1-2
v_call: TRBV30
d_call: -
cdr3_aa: CAWKEVGYTF
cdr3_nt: TGTGCCTGGAAAGAGGTAGGCTACACCTTC

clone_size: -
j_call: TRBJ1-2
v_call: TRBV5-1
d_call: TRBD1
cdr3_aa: CASRPVGTGDYGYTF
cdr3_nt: TGCGCCAGCAGGCCCGTGGGGACAGGGGACTATGGCTACACCTTC

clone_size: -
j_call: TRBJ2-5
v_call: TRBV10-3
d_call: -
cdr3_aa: CAISVEGETQYF
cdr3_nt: TGTGCCATCAGTGTGGAGGGAGAGACCCAGTACTTC

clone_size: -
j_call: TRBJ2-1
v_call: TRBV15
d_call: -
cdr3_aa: CATSTPRGGSYNEQFF
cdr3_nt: TGTGCCACCAGCACCCCCAGGGGCGGGAGCTACAATGAGCAGTTCTTC

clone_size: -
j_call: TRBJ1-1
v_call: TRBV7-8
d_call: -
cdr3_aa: CASSLGGAGAISTEAFF
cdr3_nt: TGTGCCAGCAGCTTAGGGGGCGCGGGGGCGATCTCCACTGAAGCTTTCTTT

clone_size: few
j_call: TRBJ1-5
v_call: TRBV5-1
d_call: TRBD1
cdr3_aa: CASSWDSSSPQHF
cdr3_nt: TGCGCCAGCAGCTGGGACAGTTCGTCGCCCCAGCATTTT